This T cell receptor beta chain was observed in a study of PD-L1 blockade in urothelial cancer. Study overall: Twenty-five of 29 patients were men who had bladder-origin urothelial cancer. Findings and caveats of the study: Durable-benefit patients had greater expansion of tumor-associated blood clones at 3 weeks.

Data came from immunoSEQ multiplex PCR; TCRdb stores just in-frame clones and leaves some out. The profile shows around 80,000 clones, more than 85% of them singletons. Comments on this clone: The antigen is not known.

Germline values: CDR1 SGHNT, CDR2 YYREEE (reference sequence). The CDR3 covers 13 residues. Trimming cost V 3 bases and J 6 bases, with 11 bases left between them. Time point noted: peripheral blood 6 weeks after treatment start. The input for sequencing was PBMCs, taken around atezolizumab (anti-PD-L1) treatment. This chain uses TRBV5-4 with TRBJ2-3, with a possible D match to TRBD1 (5 bases). This clonotype was obtained from an elderly woman with urothelial cancer. The CDR3 is CASSSRGRDTQYF. CDR3 nucleotides: TGTGCCAGCAGCTCAAGGGGCCGGGATACGCAGTATTTT.